This TCR beta chain stems from a study of identical twins' blood T cells. There are a few counts of this clonotype. Using its own MiXCR run on the 5' RACE reads, TCRdb lists one record per CDR3 protein. The repertoire holds 400,000 or so distinct CDR3 sequences, with approximately 30% as singletons. The germline gives CDR1 LGHNT, CDR2 FRNRAP. V trimming: 2 bases; J trimming: 7 bases; junction bases outside the gene matches: 6. The CDR3 covers 14 residues. The specimen was PBMCs. J is TRBJ1-2 and V is TRBV12-5; the match to TRBD1 covers 8 bases. This sequence was found in a woman between 18 and 50 years old in good health. CDR3 nucleotides: TGTGCTAGTGGTTTGACGGGGACAGGTCTTGGCTACACCTTC. It yields the protein CASGLTGTGLGYTF.